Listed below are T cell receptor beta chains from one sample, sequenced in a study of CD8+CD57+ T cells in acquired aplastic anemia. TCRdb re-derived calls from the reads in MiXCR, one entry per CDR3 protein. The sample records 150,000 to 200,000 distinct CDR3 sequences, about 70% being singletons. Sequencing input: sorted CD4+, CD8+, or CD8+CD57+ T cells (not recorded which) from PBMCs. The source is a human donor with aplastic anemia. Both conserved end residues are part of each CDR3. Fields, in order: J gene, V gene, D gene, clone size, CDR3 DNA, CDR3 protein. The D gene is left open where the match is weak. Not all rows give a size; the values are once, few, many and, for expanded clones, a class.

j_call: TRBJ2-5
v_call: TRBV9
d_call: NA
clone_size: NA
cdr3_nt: TGTGCCAGCAGCGTAGAAGGGGGTCCAAGGGAGACCCAGTACTTC
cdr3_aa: CASSVEGGPRETQYF

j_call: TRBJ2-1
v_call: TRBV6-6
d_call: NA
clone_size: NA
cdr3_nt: TGTGCCAGCAGTTCGGGGCCGACAAGAAACAATGAGCAGTTCTTC
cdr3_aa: CASSSGPTRNNEQFF

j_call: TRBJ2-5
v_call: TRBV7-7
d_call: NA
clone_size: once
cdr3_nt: TGTGCCAGCAGCTCCAGCCTAGCAGGAGAGACCCAGTACTTC
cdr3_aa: CASSSSLAGETQYF

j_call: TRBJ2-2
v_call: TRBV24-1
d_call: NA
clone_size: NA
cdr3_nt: TGTGCCACCGGGACCTCACCCGGGGAGCTGTTTTTT
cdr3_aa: CATGTSPGELFF

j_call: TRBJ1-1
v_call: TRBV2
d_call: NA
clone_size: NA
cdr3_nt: TGTGCCAGCAAACGAGGGCCCACTGAAGCTTTCTTT
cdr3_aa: CASKRGPTEAFF

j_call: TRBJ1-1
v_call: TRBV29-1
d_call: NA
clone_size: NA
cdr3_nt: TGCAGCGTCCCGGCGAGTGGCATTGGGGAGGCTTTCTTT
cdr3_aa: CSVPASGIGEAFF

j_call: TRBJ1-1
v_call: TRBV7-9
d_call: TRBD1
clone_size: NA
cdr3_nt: TGTGCCAGCAGGGCTACAGGGGTGACTGAAGCTTTCTTT
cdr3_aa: CASRATGVTEAFF

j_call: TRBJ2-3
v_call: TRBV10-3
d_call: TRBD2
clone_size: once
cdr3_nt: TGTGCCATCACCCCCGGGACTAGCGGAGATACGCAGTATTTT
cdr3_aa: CAITPGTSGDTQYF

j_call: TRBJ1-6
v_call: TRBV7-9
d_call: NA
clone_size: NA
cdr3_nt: TGTGCCAGCAACGGGGACGTGGCGAGTTCACCCCTCCACTTT
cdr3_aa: CASNGDVASSPLHF

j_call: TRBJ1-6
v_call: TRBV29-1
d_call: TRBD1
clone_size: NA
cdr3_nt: TGCAGCGTCGGGGACAGTTCTAATTCACCCCTCCACTTT
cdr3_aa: CSVGDSSNSPLHF

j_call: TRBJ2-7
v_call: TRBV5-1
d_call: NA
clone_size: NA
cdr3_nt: TGCGCCAGCAGCGAACTAGGCCCACTCTACGAGCAGTACTTC
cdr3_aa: CASSELGPLYEQYF

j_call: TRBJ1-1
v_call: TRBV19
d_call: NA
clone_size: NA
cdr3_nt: TGTGCCAGTAGTATTAGGTGGGCTCAGAGCGGCACTGAAGCTTTCTTT
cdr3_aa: CASSIRWAQSGTEAFF

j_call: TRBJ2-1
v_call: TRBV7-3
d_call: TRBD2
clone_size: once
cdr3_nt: TGTGCCAGCAGCTCGACTAGCGGGGCCTACAATGAGCAGTTCTTC
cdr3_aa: CASSSTSGAYNEQFF

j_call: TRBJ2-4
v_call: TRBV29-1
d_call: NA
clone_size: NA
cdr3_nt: TGCAGCGTTGAACCAGGGGGGGAAAACATTCAGTACTTC
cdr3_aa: CSVEPGGENIQYF

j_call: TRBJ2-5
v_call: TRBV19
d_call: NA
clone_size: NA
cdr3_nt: TGTGCCAGTAGTAGCACAGGAGCTGAGACCCAGTACTTC
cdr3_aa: CASSSTGAETQYF

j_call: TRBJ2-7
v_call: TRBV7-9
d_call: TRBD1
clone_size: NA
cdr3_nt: TGTGCCAGCAGCTTAGAAGGGACAGTTAACTCCTACGAGCAGTACTTC
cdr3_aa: CASSLEGTVNSYEQYF

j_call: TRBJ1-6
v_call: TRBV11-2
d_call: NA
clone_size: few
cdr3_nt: TGTGCCAGCAGCTTAGAACGACCGTCACCCCTCCACTTT
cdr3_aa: CASSLERPSPLHF

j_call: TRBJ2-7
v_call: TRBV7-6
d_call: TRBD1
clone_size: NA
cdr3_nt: TGTGCCAGCAGCTTAGCGGGACAGGGGTACGAGCAGTACTTC
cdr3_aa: CASSLAGQGYEQYF

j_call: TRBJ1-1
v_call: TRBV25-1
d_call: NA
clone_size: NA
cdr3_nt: TGTGCCAGCAGTGAAAGGTTCTACACTGAAGCTTTCTTT
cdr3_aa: CASSERFYTEAFF

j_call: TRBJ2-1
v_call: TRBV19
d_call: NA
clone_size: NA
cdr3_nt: TGTGCCAGTTCTTTTCGCGGGATGCTATACAATGAGCAGTTCTTC
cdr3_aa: CASSFRGMLYNEQFF

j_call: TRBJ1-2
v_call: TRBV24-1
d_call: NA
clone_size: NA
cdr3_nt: TGTGCCACCAGTGACGCTCACACCGCCTACTATGGCTACACCTTC
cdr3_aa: CATSDAHTAYYGYTF

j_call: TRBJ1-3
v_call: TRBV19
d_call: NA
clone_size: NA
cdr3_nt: TGTGCCAGTAGTCGGGGAGACGGAAACACCATATATTTT
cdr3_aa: CASSRGDGNTIYF

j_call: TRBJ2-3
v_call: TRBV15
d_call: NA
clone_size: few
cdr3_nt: TGTGCCACCCAGGGGGGGAGCACAGATACGCAGTATTTT
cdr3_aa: CATQGGSTDTQYF

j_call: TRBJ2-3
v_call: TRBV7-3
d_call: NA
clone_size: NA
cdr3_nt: TGTGCCAGCAGCTTACCGACCCCCTGGGGCACAGATACGCAGTATTTT
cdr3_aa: CASSLPTPWGTDTQYF

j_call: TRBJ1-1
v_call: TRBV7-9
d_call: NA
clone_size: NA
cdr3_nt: TGTGCCAGCAGCTTTGGACAGCCCGAAGCTTTCTTT
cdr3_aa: CASSFGQPEAFF

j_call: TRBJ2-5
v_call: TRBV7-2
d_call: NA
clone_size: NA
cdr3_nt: TGTGCCAGCACTCTCACGGGGGAGACCCAGTACTTC
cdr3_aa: CASTLTGETQYF

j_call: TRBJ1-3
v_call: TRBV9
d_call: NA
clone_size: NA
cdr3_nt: TGTGCCAGCAGCGTAGGCGGGGCCCTCGGAAACACCATATATTTT
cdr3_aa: CASSVGGALGNTIYF

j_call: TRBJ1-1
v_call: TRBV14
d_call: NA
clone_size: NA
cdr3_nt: TGTGCCAGCAGCCACCAGGGCAGGCGGGGCACTGAAGCTTTCTTT
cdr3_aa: CASSHQGRRGTEAFF

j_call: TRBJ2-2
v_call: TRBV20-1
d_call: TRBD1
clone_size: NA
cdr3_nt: TGCAGTGCAGCCGGGACAGGGGACACCGGGGAGCTGTTTTTT
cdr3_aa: CSAAGTGDTGELFF

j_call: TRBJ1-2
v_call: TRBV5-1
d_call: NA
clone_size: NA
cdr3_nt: TGCGCCAGCAGCCGGATCGGGGGCGGGGCTTTCGGCTACACCTTC
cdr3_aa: CASSRIGGGAFGYTF

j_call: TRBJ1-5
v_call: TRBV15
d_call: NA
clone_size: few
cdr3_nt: TGTGCCACCGAGGGGGAGGACAATCAGCCCCAGCATTTT
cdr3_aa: CATEGEDNQPQHF

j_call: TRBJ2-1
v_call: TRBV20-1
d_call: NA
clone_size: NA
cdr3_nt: TGCAGTGCTAGAGGGACTCTGGGAGACCACAATGAGCAGTTCTTC
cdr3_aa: CSARGTLGDHNEQFF

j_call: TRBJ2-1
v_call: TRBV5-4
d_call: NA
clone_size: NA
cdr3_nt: TGTGCCAGCAGCCCAGGGGACCCTCTCTCGTACAATGAGCAGTTCTTC
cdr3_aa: CASSPGDPLSYNEQFF

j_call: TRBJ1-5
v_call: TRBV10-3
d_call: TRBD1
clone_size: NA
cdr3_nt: TGTGCCATCAGCCAGGACAGGATCAATCAGCCCCAGCATTTT
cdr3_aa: CAISQDRINQPQHF

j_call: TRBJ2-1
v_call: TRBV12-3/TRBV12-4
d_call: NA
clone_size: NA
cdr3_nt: TGTGCCAGCAGTTTACAAAGGAGGGGGGAGCAGTTCTTC
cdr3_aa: CASSLQRRGEQFF

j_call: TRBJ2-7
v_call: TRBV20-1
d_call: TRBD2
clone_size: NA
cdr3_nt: TGCAGTGTTATAGCGGGAGGAACCTACGAGCAGTACTTC
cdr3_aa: CSVIAGGTYEQYF

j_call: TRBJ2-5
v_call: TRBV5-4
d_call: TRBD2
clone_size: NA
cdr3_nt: TGTGCCAGCAGCTTGGGCGCTAGCGGGGGGGGGACCCAGTACTTC
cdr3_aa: CASSLGASGGGTQYF

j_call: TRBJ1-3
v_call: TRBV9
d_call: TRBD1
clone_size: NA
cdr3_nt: TGTGCCAGCAGACAGGGGTTAGGAAACACCATATATTTT
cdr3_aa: CASRQGLGNTIYF

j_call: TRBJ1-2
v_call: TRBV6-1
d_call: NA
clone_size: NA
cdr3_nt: TGTGCCAGCAGTGAAGCTTTCCCAGGGCGGGACGGCTACACCTTC
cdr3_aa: CASSEAFPGRDGYTF

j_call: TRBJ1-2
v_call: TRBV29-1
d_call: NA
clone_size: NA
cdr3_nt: TGCAGCGGGGCGGGCGGAGTTAACTATGGCTACACCTTC
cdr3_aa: CSGAGGVNYGYTF

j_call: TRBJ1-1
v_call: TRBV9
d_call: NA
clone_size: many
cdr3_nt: TGTGCCAGCAGCCCAACTGGGGGGACCGAGAACACTGAAGCTTTCTTT
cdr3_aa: CASSPTGGTENTEAFF